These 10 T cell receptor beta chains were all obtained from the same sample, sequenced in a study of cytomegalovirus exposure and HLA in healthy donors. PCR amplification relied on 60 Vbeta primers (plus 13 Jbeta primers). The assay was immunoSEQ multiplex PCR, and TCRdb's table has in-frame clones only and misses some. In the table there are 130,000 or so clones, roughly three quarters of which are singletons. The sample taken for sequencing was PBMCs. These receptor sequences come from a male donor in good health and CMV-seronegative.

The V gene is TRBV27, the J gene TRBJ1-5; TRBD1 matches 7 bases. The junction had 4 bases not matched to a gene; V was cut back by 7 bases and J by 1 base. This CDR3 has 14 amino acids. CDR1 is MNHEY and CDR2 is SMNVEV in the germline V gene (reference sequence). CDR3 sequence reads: CASNPGGSNQPQHF. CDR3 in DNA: TGTGCCAGCAACCCAGGGGGAAGCAATCAGCCCCAGCATTTT.

The CDR3 spells CASSPQAGRSGYTF. For the CDR3, the DNA is TGTGCCAGCAGCCCACAGGCCGGGAGGTCGGGCTACACCTTC. The rearrangement uses TRBV7-9 and TRBJ1-2; D is possibly TRBD1 (5 bases). V dropped 5 bases and J dropped 8 bases, with 18 bases sitting between them. There are 14 residues in the CDR3. Per the germline V gene, CDR1 is SEHNR and CDR2 is FQNEAQ (reference sequence).

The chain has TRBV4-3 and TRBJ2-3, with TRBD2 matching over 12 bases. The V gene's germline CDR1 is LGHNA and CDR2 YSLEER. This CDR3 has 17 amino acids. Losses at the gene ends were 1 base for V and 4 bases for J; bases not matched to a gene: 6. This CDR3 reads CASSQVVTSGGADTQYF. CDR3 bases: TGCGCCAGCAGCCAAGTAGTGACTAGCGGGGGTGCAGATACGCAGTATTTT.

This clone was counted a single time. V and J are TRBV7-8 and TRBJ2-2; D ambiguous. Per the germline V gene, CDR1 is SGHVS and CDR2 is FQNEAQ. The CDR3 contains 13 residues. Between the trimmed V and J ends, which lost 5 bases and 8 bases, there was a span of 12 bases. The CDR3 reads CASSLGTGGELFF. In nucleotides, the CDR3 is TGTGCCAGCAGCCTAGGAACCGGGGGGGAGCTGTTTTTT.

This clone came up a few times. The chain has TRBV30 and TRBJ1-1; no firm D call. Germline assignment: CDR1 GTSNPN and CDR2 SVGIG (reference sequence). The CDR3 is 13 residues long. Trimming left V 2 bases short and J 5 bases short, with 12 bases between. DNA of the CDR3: TGTGCCTGGAGTAGGAGTTCCGAAACTGAAGCTTTCTTT. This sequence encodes CAWSRSSETEAFF.

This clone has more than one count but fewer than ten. Here the CDR3 DNA reads TGTGCCAGCAGCCCGACAGGGACCAATTCACCCCTCCACTTT. Translated, it gives CASSPTGTNSPLHF. The chain employs TRBV5-6 and TRBJ1-6, with 7 nucleotides matching TRBD1. With V trimmed by 4 bases and J by 7 bases, 5 bases remained unmatched. The germline gives CDR1 SGHDT, CDR2 YYEEEE. The CDR3 extends over 14 amino acids.

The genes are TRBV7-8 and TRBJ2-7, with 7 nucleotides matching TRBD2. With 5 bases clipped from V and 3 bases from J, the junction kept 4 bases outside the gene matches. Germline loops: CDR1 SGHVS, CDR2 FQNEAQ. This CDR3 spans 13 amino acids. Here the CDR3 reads CASSEWEGYEQYF. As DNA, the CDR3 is TGTGCCAGCAGCGAGTGGGAGGGCTACGAGCAGTACTTC.

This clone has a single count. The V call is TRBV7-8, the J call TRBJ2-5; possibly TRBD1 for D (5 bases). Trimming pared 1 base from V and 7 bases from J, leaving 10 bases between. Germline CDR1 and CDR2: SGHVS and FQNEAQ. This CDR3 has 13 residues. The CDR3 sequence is CASSLGKGLTQYF. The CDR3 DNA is TGTGCCAGCAGCTTAGGAAAGGGGTTGACCCAGTACTTC.

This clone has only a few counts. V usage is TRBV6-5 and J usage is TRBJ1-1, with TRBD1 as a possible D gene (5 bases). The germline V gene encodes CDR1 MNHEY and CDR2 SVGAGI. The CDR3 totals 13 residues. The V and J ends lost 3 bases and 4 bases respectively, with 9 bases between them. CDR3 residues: CASSYGARTEAFF. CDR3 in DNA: TGTGCCAGCAGTTATGGGGCTCGCACTGAAGCTTTCTTT.

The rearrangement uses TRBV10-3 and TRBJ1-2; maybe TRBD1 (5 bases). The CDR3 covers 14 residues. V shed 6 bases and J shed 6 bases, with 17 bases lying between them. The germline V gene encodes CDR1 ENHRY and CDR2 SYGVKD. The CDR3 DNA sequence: TGTGCCATCAGAGACCTTCAGGGATACCATGGCTACACCTTC. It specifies CAIRDLQGYHGYTF.